Listed here is a single TCR beta chain. Only a few counts were recorded for this clone. Its antigen specificity is not known. Per-base qualities were not stored, and no clone one base away is much larger. The germline V gene (reference sequence) provides CDR1 MNHNY and CDR2 SVGAGI. The CDR3 runs 14 residues from the cysteine to the phenylalanine. The entry retains the CDR3 DNA only, 42 bases that are in frame from base 1. The junction shows trimming of 6 bases on V and 0 bases on J, and the gene matches do not reach 4 bases of it. This record belongs to a study of cytomegalovirus exposure and HLA in healthy donors (dated 2017 in TCRdb). About the study as a whole: An earlier analysis of 587 of the donors reported about 280 Gb of sequence data and around 110 million unique TCR beta sequences obtained from about 179 million T cells. The T cell repertoires of 666 subjects were profiled by immunosequencing and related to cytomegalovirus serostatus. On average, roughly 250,000 unique TCR beta nucleotide sequences were sequenced per donor among some 420 genotyped donors of the cohort, with about 17% of those sequences being non-productive. The number of donors typed differed by locus, with roughly 629-640 for A, B, C, DRB1 and DQB1, roughly 520 for DQA1, 600 to 610 for DPA1, and some 470 for DPB1. In an earlier analysis of roughly 580 of the donors, high-throughput TCR beta sequencing was used to judge whether each TCR beta V gene segment behaved as functional or pseudogenic. Five DR-DQ haplotypes were treated as single units for association and clustering because of strong linkage in the cohort. Genome-wide SNP genotypes for about 60% of the 666 donors were used in a later genetic analysis, which treated that subset as a discovery cohort. An early release covering roughly 580 HLA-typed donors comprised approximately 300 gigabases of sequencing data and approximately 80 million unique TCR sequences. Class I and class II HLA loci were covered by the typing at four-digit resolution. To study patterns of TCR occurrence, a later analysis re-analyzed previously published TCR beta repertoires from under 750 donors and added high-resolution HLA genotyping. Among the roughly 410 genotyped donors, approximately 77% belonged to the genetic ancestry cluster associated with self-reported Caucasian donors. All discovery cohort repertoires had been generated on a single sequencing platform. In addition to the first cohort of roughly 670 subjects, a separate validation cohort of some 120 different subjects was used. High-throughput TCR immunosequencing, statistical association of individual TCRs with disease status, and machine learning were combined to predict cytomegalovirus infection status. Donor age, sex, ethnicity and CMV serostatus were collected together with the repertoire data. In the later analysis, no new phenotypic data were used to find candidate immune exposures; instead, reliance was placed on TCR beta sequences and their occurrence across donors. The aim of the study was to test whether cataloging public T cell receptors could identify signatures of past pathogen exposure.

The cohort was made up of roughly 670 healthy bone marrow donors. Cohort members were all nominally healthy when sampled, although unrecorded immune exposures were likely present. The donor was CMV seronegative and was included in the group of about 400 seronegative cohort members. A peripheral blood sample was collected from each donor, and TCR beta sequencing was performed on peripheral blood mononuclear cells. Genomic DNA was extracted from the blood cell samples with the Qiagen DNeasy Blood Extraction Kit. Results and caveats for the whole study, not just this receptor: In this cohort, only TCR beta chains were sequenced, and detectable features were limited by the absence of alpha or paired-chain data. Because counts were too low, 15 or so rarely observed V segments, including chromosome 9 orphons, were excluded from the earlier analysis of roughly 580 of the donors. Linkage disequilibrium might explain the correlated functional status among segregating V segments, but an unknown experimental factor could not be excluded. Some IMGT-functional V segments, including TRBV6-2 and TRBV6-3, could not be told apart with the 87-base-pair reads, so those segments were excluded. Presence/absence analyses assumed roughly uniform sequencing depth across donors, an assumption that may not hold. In a later analysis, HLA-associated TCR beta chains showed more clonal expansion and lower generation probabilities than non-associated chains that were equally common. For the cohort, immune exposure information was limited to CMV serostatus. According to a later genetic analysis, donors in an Asian-associated ancestry cluster had fewer N-insertions in productive TCRs than the roughly 670-donor mean. When HLA alleles, especially DR and DQ, strongly co-occurred, TCR associations were difficult to assign to individual alleles. In both the original and validation cohorts, the classifier was reported to diagnose cytomegalovirus status with high specificity and sensitivity. According to the authors, the approach could potentially be generalized to other disease states and immunological phenotypes. Because some donors lacked HLA typing at each locus, the association tests relied only on the typed subset. While some public TCRs were present in many individuals, most TCR sequences turned up only very rarely across donors. In a later analysis, several top co-occurrence clusters were reported to appear linked to parvovirus B19, influenza, CMV and Epstein-Barr virus. In a later analysis, TCR association rates were found to vary across HLA loci, with the most associated TCRs seen for DRB1 alleles and the fewest for HLA-C alleles. In vitro tests confirmed that a few of the cytomegalovirus-associated TCR beta chains recognize cytomegalovirus antigens. A further reported finding was that TCR beta sequences accurately predicted the HLA-A and HLA-B alleles for most subjects in the first cohort. An earlier analysis of approximately 600 of the donors showed that most TCR beta V segments appeared in productive rearrangements either about 87% or about 30% of the time, which broadly matched IMGT annotations. The study listed 164 TCR beta chains as associated with cytomegalovirus. In a later genetic analysis, a missense DCLRE1C variant was associated with V-gene and J-gene trimming of TCR beta chains, and the association was replicated in an independent cohort. A group of highly shared sequence variants was considered likely to be a technical artifact of the sequencing pipeline. Most CMV-associated TCR beta chains appeared to be HLA-restricted in a later analysis, and the HLA associations seemed to be driven largely by CMV exposure. At a false discovery rate of 0.05, a later analysis linked approximately 18,000 TCR beta sequences to specific HLA alleles.

The library was made by the immunoSEQ multiplex PCR assay. The multiplex PCR relied on a mix of 60 forward primers for TCR Vbeta segments and 13 reverse primers for TCR Jbeta segments. The CDR3 region of rearranged TCR beta genes was amplified from genomic DNA with a multiplex PCR assay. On the Illumina HiSeq System, the amplified TCR beta libraries were sequenced as 87-base-pair reads. Per the original workflow: In a later analysis, tens of millions of unique TCR beta chains were counted across the 666 repertoires, and roughly 10 million of these chains were shared by at least two donors. To remove PCR and sequencing errors, raw reads were error-corrected and collapsed into unique sequences using a nearest-neighbor algorithm that merged closely related sequences. CDR3 sequences were aligned to IMGT reference sequences to assign V, D and J gene segments. Each retained sequence needed at least a six-nucleotide match to both a V gene segment and a J gene segment. A rearrangement was called productive if the CDR3 had no stop codons and remained in frame with V and J, and every other rearrangement was called non-productive. CDR3 was defined according to IMGT convention as the region running from the second conserved V-encoded cysteine to the conserved J-encoded phenylalanine. In an earlier analysis of roughly 610 of the donors, sequences lacking an unambiguous match to a single V gene segment were excluded. An earlier analysis of just under 600 of the donors called V segments functional above 56.7% productive rearrangements and segregating when the between-donor standard deviation exceeded 5%. A statistical classification framework was built for diagnosing cytomegalovirus status from the catalog of TCR beta chain sequences. A later analysis assigned V and J genes by comparing TCR nucleotide sequences with IMGT/GENE-DB human TR gene sequences. A later analysis assigned CDR3 sequences and most-parsimonious VDJ recombination scenarios with the TCRdist pipeline. In a later analysis, each TCR beta chain was defined by its CDR3 amino acid sequence together with its V-gene family, and reads lacking a unique V-gene family were excluded. As a way to deal with suspected cross-contamination and a sequencing artifact, a later analysis dropped 450 to 700 nucleotide sequences that were highly shared and had low generation probability. For each public chain, a later analysis derived a clonal expansion index from normalized ranks of inferred template counts within each repertoire. A later analysis computed generation probabilities with a VDJ recombination model fitted to out-of-frame rearrangements, and checked the results against IGoR. Hypergeometric tests were used in a later analysis to score TCR-TCR, TCR-HLA and TCR-CMV co-occurrence, with a repertoire-size bias correction applied to the TCR pairs. In a later analysis, false discovery rates were estimated by permuting HLA or CMV assignments 20 times. In a later analysis, co-occurring TCRs were grouped using DBSCAN, with TCRdist sequence similarity added in when clustering inside HLA-allele-positive subsets. Co-occurrence clustering excluded repertoires with fewer than 30,000 or more than 120,000 public chains, plus five with anomalous nucleotide sharing. The table comes from immuneACCESS by way of TCRdb, which keeps in-frame sequences with V and J called. Part of the clones is missing from these tables; in studies checked, under half for an unresolved V gene and the rest for unknown reasons. The V and J calls and clone size were taken over from that table, and D and trimming were inferred from the DNA. This sample has hundreds of thousands of clones in its table, and around 75% of those were observed once. In total, the top ten clones hold roughly 1.9% of the sample.

This clonotype was obtained from a woman in her twenties or thirties in good health and CMV-seronegative. Sample: PBMCs. This chain is built from TRBV6-6 and TRBJ2-7, and 8 junction bases match TRBD2. The DNA is as follows: TGTGCCAGCAGGGCAACTAGCGGCTCCTACGAGCAGTACTTC. Its protein is CASRATSGSYEQYF.